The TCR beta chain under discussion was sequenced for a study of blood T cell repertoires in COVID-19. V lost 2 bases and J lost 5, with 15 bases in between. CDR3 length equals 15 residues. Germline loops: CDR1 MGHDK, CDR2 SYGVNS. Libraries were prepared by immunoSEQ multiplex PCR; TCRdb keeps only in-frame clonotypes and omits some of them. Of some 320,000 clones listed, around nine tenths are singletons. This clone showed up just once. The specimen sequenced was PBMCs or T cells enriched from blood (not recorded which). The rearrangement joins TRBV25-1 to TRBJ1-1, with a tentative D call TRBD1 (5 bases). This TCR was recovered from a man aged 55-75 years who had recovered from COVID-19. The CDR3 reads CASSETRHGGTEAFF. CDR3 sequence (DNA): TGTGCCAGCAGTGAAACGAGACACGGGGGTACTGAAGCTTTCTTT.